Each of the 28 T cell receptor beta chains below was sequenced from the same sample in a study of OX40 agonist ivuxolimab in advanced cancers. The table came from immunoSEQ multiplex PCR; TCRdb's copy has only in-frame clones and leaves some out. The data show tens of thousands of clones, with nearly 90% seen just once and about 14% held by the top ten. Sequenced here: CD4+ or CD8+ T cells sorted from blood, sampled in a trial of the OX40 agonist ivuxolimab. These receptors originate from an adult with an advanced solid tumor such as melanoma, head and neck, liver or kidney cancer.

V gene TRBV6-1 combines with J gene TRBJ2-5; D gene uncertain. The J call may be in error: the DNA end matches TRBJ2-7 better. This CDR3 spans 17 amino acids. Germline CDR1 reads MNHNS; CDR2 reads SASEGT. The CDR3 region has the DNA TGTGCCAGCAGTGAAGAAGTTTTCGGGCGGTACTCCTACGAGCAGTACTTC. Translating it yields CASSEEVFGRYSYEQYF.

The chain has TRBV7-9 and TRBJ2-7; 10 nucleotides align to TRBD1. With 4 bases clipped from V and 11 bases from J, the junction kept 11 bases outside the gene matches. CDR1 and CDR2 from the germline V gene are SEHNR and FQNEAQ (reference sequence). CDR3 length equals 14 residues. The CDR3 here is CASSSRDRGTLEYF. The CDR3 DNA reads TGTGCCAGCAGCTCGAGGGACAGGGGTACGTTGGAGTACTTC.

The chain is built from TRBV11-1 and TRBJ2-1, with TRBD2 matching over 7 bases. Germline V lookup: CDR1 SGHAT, CDR2 FQDESV (reference sequence). J lost 8 bases, V lost 6 bases, and 16 bases had no gene match. The CDR3 length is 16 residues. The CDR3 nucleotides are TGTGCCAGCAGGGGGAGAGCGGGATCCGCCGGGGATGAGCAGTTCTTC. Residues: CASRGRAGSAGDEQFF.

The chain carries TRBV11-2 and TRBJ1-5; TRBD1 is a possible D gene (6 bases). This CDR3 region has 14 residues. Germline-derived CDR1 and CDR2 are SGHAT and FQNNGV. The germline V and J ends were trimmed by 2 bases and 1 base, with 6 bases remaining between them. The CDR3 DNA reads TGTGCCAGCAGCTTACAGGGGAGCAATCAGCCCCAGCATTTT. This encodes CASSLQGSNQPQHF.

Details on this clone: A read error may produce the germline difference seen at one junction end. The chain couples TRBV27 to TRBJ2-3; D may be TRBD1 or TRBD2 (6 bases each). The CDR3 loop spans 14 amino acids. The germline V gene has CDR1 MNHEY and CDR2 SMNVEV (reference sequence). In DNA, the CDR3 is TGTGCCAGCAGGGAGGGACACTCGCACAGATACGCAGTATTT. It translates to CASREGHSHRYAVF.

This clone was recorded a few times. The chain links TRBV15 to TRBJ2-7; 8 bases match TRBD2. This CDR3 region has 15 residues. The germline V gene has CDR1 LNHNV and CDR2 YYDKDF (reference sequence). V was pared by 0 bases and J by 2 bases, with 3 bases of the junction left unmatched. In DNA form, the CDR3 reads TGTGCCACCAGCAGAGAAACTAGCGGCGCCTACGAGCAGTACTTC. It is translated as CATSRETSGAYEQYF.

J is TRBJ2-2 and V is TRBV11-1, with D maybe TRBD2 (6 bases). This CDR3 spans 14 amino acids. Germline V gives CDR1 SGHAT, CDR2 FQDESV (reference sequence). Trimming cost V 4 bases and J 3 bases, with 9 bases left between them. CDR3 in amino acids: CASSSRLDTGELFF. The CDR3 DNA reads TGTGCCAGCAGCTCCCGACTAGACACCGGGGAGCTGTTTTTT.

The rearrangement uses TRBV7-2 and TRBJ2-3, with 11 bases identical to TRBD2. The CDR3 contains 16 residues. Trimming removed 2 bases from V and 8 bases from J; junction bases left unmatched: 9. Germline V gives CDR1 SGHTA, CDR2 FQGNSA. The CDR3 DNA follows: TGTGCCAGCAGCTTAAGAACTAGCGGGAGACCGGGTACGCAGTATTTT. Its protein product is CASSLRTSGRPGTQYF.

J is TRBJ1-1 and V is TRBV11-2, with D maybe TRBD1 (5 bases). V dropped 1 base and J dropped 1 base, with 16 bases sitting between them. Germline CDR1 and CDR2: SGHAT and FQNNGV. The CDR3 loop spans 17 amino acids. The CDR3 DNA is TGTGCCAGCAGCTTAGCGGGGCGGTTCTTCTCGAACACTGAAGCTTTCTTT. Translating it yields CASSLAGRFFSNTEAFF.

The chain carries TRBV2 and TRBJ2-1; D is ambiguous. The V and J ends lost 1 base and 7 bases respectively, with 8 bases between them. The CDR3 has 13 amino acids. Germline V gene sequence: CDR1 SNHLY, CDR2 FYNNEI. The CDR3: CASSEVSWNEQFF. The DNA for the CDR3 is TGTGCCAGCAGTGAAGTCTCCTGGAATGAGCAGTTCTTC. The full variable domain, its missing parts supplied by reference TRBV2 and TRBJ2-1, is EPEVTQTPSHQVTQMGQEVILRCVPISNHLYFYWYRQILGQKVEFLVSFYNNEISEKSEIFDDQFSVERPDGSNFTLKIRSTKLEDSAMYFCASSEVSWNEQFFGPGTRLTVL.

The chain employs TRBV5-8 and TRBJ1-2; D perhaps matches TRBD1 (5 bases). Germline V gene lookup returns CDR1 SGHTS and CDR2 YDEGEE. There are 15 residues in the CDR3. The V end was cut by 2 bases, the J end by 3 bases, with 14 bases between. CDR3 in amino acids: CASSFYGGRDYGYTF. CDR3 coding DNA: TGTGCCAGCAGCTTCTACGGTGGCAGGGACTATGGCTACACCTTC.

The J gene is TRBJ2-1, the V gene TRBV5-1; no firm D call. The CDR3 sequence is 16 residues long. Looked up from germline, CDR1 is SGHRS and CDR2 is YFSETQ. The V end was cut by 0 bases, the J end by 3 bases, with 13 bases between. The DNA for the CDR3 is TGCGCCAGCAGCTTGGAGAAGGCAGCCGACTACAATGAGCAGTTCTTC. It codes for CASSLEKAADYNEQFF.

Written as DNA, the CDR3 is TGTGCCAGCAGCTTGGTGGCTACCCAAGAGACCCAGTACTTC. Its protein product is CASSLVATQETQYF. This chain uses TRBV5-8 with TRBJ2-5; D is unresolved. V lost 0 bases to trimming and J lost 1 base, with 7 bases between them. Germline lookup yields CDR1 SGHTS and CDR2 YDEGEE. The CDR3 consists of 14 residues.

The V and J genes are TRBV6-1 and TRBJ2-1, with 8 positions matching TRBD1. V shed 7 bases, J shed 2 bases, and the junction held 7 bases outside the gene matches. The germline CDR1 and CDR2 sequences are MNHNS and SASEGT. This CDR3 is 15 amino acids long. CDR3 loop: CASTGDRRTYNEQFF. In DNA form, the CDR3 reads TGTGCCAGCACGGGGGACAGGCGTACCTACAATGAGCAGTTCTTC.

The rearrangement uses TRBV6-5 and TRBJ2-7; tentatively, D is TRBD2 (5 bases). The CDR3 contains 14 residues. Germline V gene data show CDR1 as MNHEY and CDR2 as SVGAGI. V was clipped by 0 bases and J by 3 bases, with 9 bases between them. The CDR3 nucleotides read TGTGCCAGCAGTTACTCGACACGGGGCTACGAGCAGTACTTC. Translation: CASSYSTRGYEQYF.

This clone was counted only a few times. The rearrangement links TRBV5-8 to TRBJ2-2; 8 nucleotides match TRBD1. CDR1 SGHTS and CDR2 YDEGEE come from the germline V gene. V lost 2 bases to trimming and J lost 7 bases; unmatched junction nucleotides: 7. The CDR3 length is 15 residues. The DNA of the CDR3 is TGTGCCAGCAGCTTACGCCGGACAGGGATCGGGGAGCTGTTTTTT. It yields the protein CASSLRRTGIGELFF.

The chain has TRBV6-5 and TRBJ1-2; no clear D. Trimming stripped 2 bases from V and 3 bases from J, with 10 bases between. This CDR3 has 14 amino acids. Germline loops: CDR1 MNHEY, CDR2 SVGAGI. CDR3 DNA: TGTGCCAGCAGTTACGGACTGGTGGACTATGGCTACACCTTC. Translating gives CASSYGLVDYGYTF.

This chain connects TRBV6-1 to TRBJ2-7, with TRBD2 identical over 12 bases. Germline CDR1 and CDR2: MNHNS and SASEGT. Losses at the gene ends were 6 bases for V and 6 bases for J; bases not matched to a gene: 3. CDR3 length: 13 amino acids. CDR3 nucleotide sequence: TGTGCCAGCAGACTAGCGGGAGGCGGCGAGCAGTACTTC. This codes for CASRLAGGGEQYF.

This chain connects TRBV28 to TRBJ2-2; TRBD1 might be the D (6 bases). The CDR3 spans 16 residues. V was cut by 1 base and J by 4 bases, with 13 bases left in between. Germline lookup yields CDR1 MDHEN and CDR2 SYDVKM. CDR3: CASSLYIQGSTGELFF. Here the CDR3 DNA reads TGTGCCAGCAGTTTATATATCCAGGGGTCCACCGGGGAGCTGTTTTTT.

The chain uses TRBV6-6 and TRBJ2-7, with 10 positions matching TRBD1. The germline V gene has CDR1 MNHNY and CDR2 SVGAGI (reference sequence). The length of the CDR3 is 14 residues. V lost 7 bases, J lost 3 bases, and 6 bases stayed unmatched. DNA of the CDR3: TGTGCCAGCATCGCGGGACAGGGGTTCTACGAGCAGTACTTC. Protein product: CASIAGQGFYEQYF.

The rearrangement uses TRBV30 and TRBJ2-3; 10 bases align to TRBD1. This CDR3 spans 16 amino acids. J gave up 0 bases and V 0 bases, and 3 bases lay outside the gene matches. Per germline, CDR1 GTSNPN and CDR2 SVGIG (reference sequence). CDR3 in amino acids: CAWSVGDRGSTDTQYF. Here the CDR3 DNA reads TGTGCCTGGAGTGTAGGGGACAGGGGTAGCACAGATACGCAGTATTTT.

J is TRBJ1-5 and V is TRBV6-1, with D unclear. The V end was cut by 7 bases, the J end by 4 bases, with 14 bases between. Germline CDR1 reads MNHNS; CDR2 reads SASEGT. There are 14 residues in the CDR3. As DNA, the CDR3 is TGTGCCAGCATCTCCACCCTGGGGAATCAGCCCCAGCATTTT. It encodes CASISTLGNQPQHF.

The chain recombines TRBV2 with TRBJ1-3; D unresolved. V was clipped by 2 bases and J by 11 bases, with 19 bases between them. This CDR3 comprises 15 residues. Germline CDR1 SNHLY, CDR2 FYNNEI. The DNA for the CDR3 is TGTGCCAGCAGTGAAATGACGGCAGTGACGACCGCCATATATTTT. Amino acid sequence: CASSEMTAVTTAIYF. Full variable domain (outside the CDR3, taken from reference TRBV2 and TRBJ1-3): EPEVTQTPSHQVTQMGQEVILRCVPISNHLYFYWYRQILGQKVEFLVSFYNNEISEKSEIFDDQFSVERPDGSNFTLKIRSTKLEDSAMYFCASSEMTAVTTAIYFGEGSWLTVV.

This chain uses TRBV4-2 with TRBJ1-1; D unresolved. The CDR3 contains 15 residues. Germline assignment: CDR1 LGHNA and CDR2 YNFKEQ. The germline V and J ends were trimmed by 3 bases and 2 bases, with 13 bases remaining between them. DNA for the CDR3: TGTGCCAGCAGCCAGTCAACGGTCAGTAACACTGAAGCTTTCTTT. Translation gives CASSQSTVSNTEAFF.

The chain couples TRBV5-1 to TRBJ1-5; D is uncertain. Between the trimmed V and J ends, which lost 5 bases and 3 bases, there was a span of 9 bases. CDR1 is SGHRS and CDR2 is YFSETQ in the germline V gene. The CDR3 is 13 residues long. CDR3 in amino acids: CASSVSLNQPQHF. The CDR3 nucleotides are TGCGCCAGCAGTGTCAGCCTCAATCAGCCCCAGCATTTT. The full variable domain, its missing parts supplied by reference TRBV5-1 and TRBJ1-5, is KAGVTQTPRYLIKTRGQQVTLSCSPISGHRSVSWYQQTPGQGLQFLFEYFSETQRNKGNFPGRFSGRQFSNSRSEMNVSTLELGDSALYLCASSVSLNQPQHFGDGTRLSIL.

This clone was recorded a few times. The V gene is TRBV19, the J gene TRBJ1-5, with 7 bases lining up with TRBD1. Germline-derived CDR1 and CDR2 are LNHDA and SQIVND (reference sequence). V was pared by 4 bases and J by 7 bases, with 10 bases of the junction left unmatched. The CDR3 spans 15 residues. CDR3 in amino acids: CASSNRDRVGQPQHF. As DNA, the CDR3 is TGTGCCAGTAGTAACCGGGACAGAGTGGGACAGCCCCAGCATTTT.

This chain links TRBV18 with TRBJ2-1; 8 nucleotides match TRBD1. This CDR3 region has 16 residues. Germline CDR1 reads KGHSH; CDR2 reads LQKENI. V was clipped by 5 bases and J by 4 bases; unmatched bases: 10. The CDR3 here is CASSSKRTGPYNEQFF. CDR3 bases: TGTGCCAGCTCATCAAAAAGGACAGGGCCTTACAATGAGCAGTTCTTC. The entire variable domain, with the rest obtained from reference TRBV18 and TRBJ2-1, is as follows: NAGVMQNPRHLVRRRGQEARLRCSPMKGHSHVYWYRQLPEEGLKFMVYLQKENIIDESGMPKERFSAEFPKEGPSILRIQQVVRGDSAAYFCASSSKRTGPYNEQFFGPGTRLTVL.

This rearrangement joins TRBV7-3 to TRBJ2-2; 8 bases match TRBD1. Germline trimming cut 0 bases from V and 5 bases from J; bases unmatched to any gene: 11. The CDR3 has 18 residues. Germline assignment: CDR1 SGHTA and CDR2 FQGTGA. Here the CDR3 reads CASSLTALRRQGTGELFF. The CDR3 bases are TGTGCCAGCAGCTTAACGGCGCTTAGGAGACAGGGGACCGGGGAGCTGTTTTTT.